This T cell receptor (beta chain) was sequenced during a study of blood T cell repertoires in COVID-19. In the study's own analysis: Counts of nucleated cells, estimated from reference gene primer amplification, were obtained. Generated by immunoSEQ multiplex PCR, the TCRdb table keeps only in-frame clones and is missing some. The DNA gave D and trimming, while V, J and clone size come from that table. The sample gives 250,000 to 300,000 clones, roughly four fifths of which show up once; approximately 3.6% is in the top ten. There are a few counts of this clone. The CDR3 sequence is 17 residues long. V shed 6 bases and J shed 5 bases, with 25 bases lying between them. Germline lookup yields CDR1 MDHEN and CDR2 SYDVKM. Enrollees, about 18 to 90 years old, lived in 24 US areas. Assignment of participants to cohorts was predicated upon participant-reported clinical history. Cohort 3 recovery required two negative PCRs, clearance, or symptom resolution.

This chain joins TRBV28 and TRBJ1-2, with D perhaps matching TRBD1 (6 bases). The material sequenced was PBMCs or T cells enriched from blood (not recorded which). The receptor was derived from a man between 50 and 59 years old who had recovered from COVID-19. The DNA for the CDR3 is TGTGCCAGCAGCAGCAGTACAGGGCGACGACTCACATATGGCTACACCTTC. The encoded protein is CASSSSTGRRLTYGYTF.